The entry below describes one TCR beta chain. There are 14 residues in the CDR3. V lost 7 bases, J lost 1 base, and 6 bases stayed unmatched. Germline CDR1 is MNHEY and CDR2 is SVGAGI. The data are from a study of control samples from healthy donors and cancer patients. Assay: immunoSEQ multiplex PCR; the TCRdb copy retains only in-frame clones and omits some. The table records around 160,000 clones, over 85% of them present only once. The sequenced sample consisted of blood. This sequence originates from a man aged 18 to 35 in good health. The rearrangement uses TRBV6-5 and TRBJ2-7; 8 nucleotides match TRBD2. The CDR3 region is CASTMTSASYEQYF. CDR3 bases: TGTGCCAGCACCATGACTAGCGCGTCCTACGAGCAGTACTTC.